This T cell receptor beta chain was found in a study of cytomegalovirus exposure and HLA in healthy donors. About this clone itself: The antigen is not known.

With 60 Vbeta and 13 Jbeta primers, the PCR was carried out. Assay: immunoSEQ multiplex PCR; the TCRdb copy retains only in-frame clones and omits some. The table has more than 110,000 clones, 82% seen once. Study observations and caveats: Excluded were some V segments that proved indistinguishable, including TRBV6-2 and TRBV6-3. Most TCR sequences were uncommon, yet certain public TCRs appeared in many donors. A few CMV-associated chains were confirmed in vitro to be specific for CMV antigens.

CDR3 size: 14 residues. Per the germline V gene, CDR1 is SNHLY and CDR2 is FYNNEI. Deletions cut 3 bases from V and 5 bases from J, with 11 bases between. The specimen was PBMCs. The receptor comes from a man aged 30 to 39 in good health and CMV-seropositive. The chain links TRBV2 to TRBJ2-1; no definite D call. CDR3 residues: CASSDFPLNNEQFF. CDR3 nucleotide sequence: TGTGCCAGCAGTGATTTTCCACTTAACAATGAGCAGTTCTTC.